These T cell receptor beta chains were read from a single sample in a study of T cells in tuberculosis. Sequencing was performed with immunoSEQ multiplex PCR; in TCRdb, only in-frame clones are kept and a portion is missing. The profile shows more than 30,000 clones, around 96% of them singletons. The sequenced sample consisted of PBMCs. These receptors came from a donor aged 10 to 29 with latent tuberculosis or without tuberculosis infection. Each CDR3 is given with its conserved first and last residue. A D gene is named only where the DNA matches it firmly. Clone size is given for some rows only: seen once, a few or many times, or a class if the clone is expanded.

V	J	D	size	CDR3	DNA
TRBV6-1	TRBJ1-5	TRBD1	-	CASSEEPGTEGNQPQHF	TGTGCCAGCAGTGAGGAACCCGGGACAGAGGGGAATCAGCCCCAGCATTTT
TRBV6-6	TRBJ2-3	-	-	CASQGRADTQYF	TGTGCCTCTCAGGGGCGAGCAGATACGCAGTATTTT
TRBV28	TRBJ1-5	-	-	CASSLEGGNQPQHF	TGTGCCAGCAGTTTGGAGGGCGGGAATCAGCCCCAGCATTTT
TRBV19	TRBJ1-1	-	-	CASSGGFWTEAFF	TGTGCCAGTAGTGGGGGGTTTTGGACTGAAGCTTTCTTT
TRBV4-2	TRBJ2-7	-	-	CASSQDRGSSYEQYF	TGTGCCAGCAGCCAAGATCGGGGTAGCTCCTACGAGCAGTACTTC
TRBV13	TRBJ2-7	-	-	CASSHRLLISYEQYF	TGTGCCAGCAGCCATCGACTACTGATCTCCTACGAGCAGTACTTC
TRBV11-2	TRBJ1-4	TRBD1	-	CASSPRQGFTNEKLFF	TGTGCCAGCAGCCCGCGACAGGGGTTCACTAATGAAAAACTGTTTTTT
TRBV19	TRBJ2-7	-	-	CASSRVPNEQYF	TGTGCCAGTAGTAGAGTCCCCAACGAGCAGTACTTC
TRBV27	TRBJ2-1	-	-	CASSSIPPGQANNEQFF	TGTGCCAGCAGTTCGATTCCCCCGGGACAAGCCAACAATGAGCAGTTCTTC
TRBV10-2	TRBJ1-1	-	-	CASSEGQLLEAFF	TGCGCCAGCAGTGAGGGTCAACTACTCGAAGCTTTCTTT
TRBV6-1	TRBJ1-2	-	-	CASRRGDGYTF	TGTGCCAGCAGACGGGGAGATGGCTACACCTTC
TRBV10-2	TRBJ1-5	TRBD1	-	CASSEGTGVGYNQPQHF	TGCGCCAGCAGTGAGGGGACAGGGGTCGGGTACAATCAGCCCCAGCATTTT
TRBV7-3	TRBJ2-1	-	-	CASSLTGGVSYNEQFF	TGTGCCAGCAGCTTAACTGGCGGGGTCTCCTACAATGAGCAGTTCTTC
TRBV27	TRBJ2-7	TRBD2	once	CASSLYSGGRSGGTLEQYF	TGTGCCAGCAGTTTATATAGCGGGGGGCGGAGCGGGGGTACTCTCGAGCAGTACTTC
TRBV27	TRBJ2-7	TRBD1	-	CASSFPGQSPSYEQYF	TGTGCCAGCAGTTTTCCGGGACAGTCTCCTTCCTACGAGCAGTACTTC
TRBV7-2	TRBJ2-3	-	-	CASSLGGASTDTQYF	TGTGCCAGCAGCTTAGGCGGGGCGAGCACAGATACGCAGTATTTT
TRBV4-2	TRBJ2-3	-	-	CASSQDPPGTDTQYF	TGTGCCAGCAGCCAAGACCCCCCGGGCACAGATACGCAGTATTTT
TRBV5-1	TRBJ1-1	-	-	CASSRGFLGGNTEAFF	TGCGCCAGCAGCCGGGGGTTTCTGGGAGGCAACACTGAAGCTTTCTTT
TRBV7-8	TRBJ1-3	-	-	CASSLGQSSGNTIYF	TGTGCCAGCAGCTTAGGACAGAGCTCTGGAAACACCATATATTTT
TRBV4-1	TRBJ2-3	-	-	CASSQDREYSNTQYF	TGCGCCAGCAGCCAAGATCGGGAATACTCAAATACGCAGTATTTT
TRBV12-1	TRBJ2-7	-	once	CASSFLTSTSYEQYF	TGTGCCAGCAGCTTTCTGACTAGCACTTCCTACGAGCAGTACTTC
TRBV5-1	TRBJ2-5	-	-	CASSLAIDSDQETQYF	TGCGCCAGCAGCTTGGCCATTGATTCGGACCAAGAGACCCAGTACTTC
TRBV5-8	TRBJ2-7	TRBD1	-	CASSRGGTGYYEQYF	TGTGCCAGCAGTCGAGGCGGGACAGGGTACTACGAGCAGTACTTC
TRBV19	TRBJ2-5	-	once	CASSMAGQETQYF	TGTGCCAGTAGTATGGCAGGGCAAGAGACCCAGTACTTC
TRBV2	TRBJ2-7	-	-	CASRVKTEQYF	TGTGCCAGCAGGGTTAAGACAGAGCAGTACTTC
TRBV27	TRBJ2-7	-	-	CASSLSFRGIYEQYF	TGTGCCAGCAGTTTATCCTTCCGGGGGATCTACGAGCAGTACTTC
TRBV28	TRBJ2-5	TRBD2	once	CASSLARGVAGRETQYF	TGTGCCAGCAGTTTAGCCCGCGGGGTAGCGGGAAGGGAGACCCAGTACTTC
TRBV18	TRBJ1-3	TRBD1	-	CASSRMGTDGNSGNTIYF	TGTGCCAGCTCACGAATGGGGACAGACGGAAACTCTGGAAACACCATATATTTT
TRBV13	TRBJ1-2	TRBD1	-	CASSSDRFYGYTF	TGTGCCAGCAGCTCGGACAGGTTTTATGGCTACACCTTC
TRBV5-1	TRBJ2-3	-	-	CASSLNRQGGADTQYF	TGCGCCAGCAGCTTGAATAGGCAGGGTGGTGCAGATACGCAGTATTTT
TRBV29-1	TRBJ2-7	TRBD1	-	CSVLGQRYEQYF	TGCAGCGTGTTGGGACAGCGCTACGAGCAGTACTTC
TRBV4-1	TRBJ2-3	-	-	CASSGKGRLTSDGGGDTQYF	TGCGCCAGCAGCGGAAAGGGGCGACTTACTAGCGACGGAGGGGGAGATACGCAGTATTTT
TRBV2	TRBJ2-5	TRBD2	-	CASSRGLAGGSETQYF	TGTGCCAGCAGTCGCGGACTAGCGGGGGGGTCCGAGACCCAGTACTTC
TRBV6-4	TRBJ2-1	TRBD1	-	CASSEGTGDHNEQFF	TGTGCCAGCAGTGAGGGCACAGGGGACCACAATGAGCAGTTCTTC
TRBV7-9	TRBJ1-2	TRBD1	-	CASSLGDRGLDGYTF	TGTGCCAGCAGCTTGGGGGACAGGGGGCTAGATGGCTACACCTTC
TRBV30	TRBJ1-1	-	-	CAWTGAVLVNTEAFF	TGTGCCTGGACGGGAGCGGTTTTGGTGAACACTGAAGCTTTCTTT